One TCR beta chain is described in this entry. In the original processing: Amplification of reference gene primers was used by the study to estimate nucleated cell counts. Sequencing used immunoSEQ multiplex PCR; TCRdb keeps in-frame clones, though not all of them. That table gives V, J and clone size, and the DNA gave D and trimming. The sample carries about 140,000 clones, around 73% recorded once. Trimming shortened V by 3 bases and J by 5 bases, and 16 bases separated the two germline ends. The CDR3 is 16 amino acids. CDR1 is SGHTA, CDR2 FQGNSA, per germline. The source of the sample is a study of blood T cell repertoires in COVID-19. Study as a whole: The samples span acute and convalescent COVID-19 from the United States, Italy and Spain. T cells, B-cell-depleted T cells, or PBMCs provided the cDNA or gDNA that served as material.

This clonotype was sampled from a woman aged 45-65 years with active or convalescent COVID-19. The sample was peripheral blood. This sequence joins TRBV7-2 and TRBJ1-4, with a weak D call TRBD1 (5 bases). CDR3 loop: CASSFWGRGENEKLFF. The CDR3 DNA reads as TGTGCCAGCAGCTTTTGGGGCCGTGGAGAGAATGAAAAACTGTTTTTT.